The clone carrying this T cell receptor (beta chain) was recorded many times. Its antigen is undetermined. The CDR3 contains 17 residues. J gave up 2 bases and V 5 bases, and 6 bases lay outside the gene matches. Germline V lookup: CDR1 SEHNR, CDR2 FQNEAQ (reference sequence). Researchers amplified the TCR beta CDR3 regions from RNA transcripts. The TCR CDR3 was amplified in a first-round RT-PCR using the HTBI primer set. TCRdb itself ran the multiplex PCR reads through MiXCR, one entry per CDR3 protein. Of 45,000 to 75,000 distinct CDR3 sequences listed, about 50% are singletons. The data originate from a study of T cells in Graves' hyperthyroidism and ophthalmopathy. Study outcomes and limitations: A median about 6.5 months before onset, the model predicted ophthalmopathy.

This chain links TRBV7-9 with TRBJ2-3; TRBD2 matches at 14 bases. This clonotype was obtained from a woman in her twenties or thirties with Graves' ophthalmopathy. Sequencing was carried out using blood. The CDR3 DNA is TGTGCCAGCAGCCCCGGGACTAGCGGGAGCCCCACAGATACGCAGTATTTT. Translation gives CASSPGTSGSPTDTQYF.